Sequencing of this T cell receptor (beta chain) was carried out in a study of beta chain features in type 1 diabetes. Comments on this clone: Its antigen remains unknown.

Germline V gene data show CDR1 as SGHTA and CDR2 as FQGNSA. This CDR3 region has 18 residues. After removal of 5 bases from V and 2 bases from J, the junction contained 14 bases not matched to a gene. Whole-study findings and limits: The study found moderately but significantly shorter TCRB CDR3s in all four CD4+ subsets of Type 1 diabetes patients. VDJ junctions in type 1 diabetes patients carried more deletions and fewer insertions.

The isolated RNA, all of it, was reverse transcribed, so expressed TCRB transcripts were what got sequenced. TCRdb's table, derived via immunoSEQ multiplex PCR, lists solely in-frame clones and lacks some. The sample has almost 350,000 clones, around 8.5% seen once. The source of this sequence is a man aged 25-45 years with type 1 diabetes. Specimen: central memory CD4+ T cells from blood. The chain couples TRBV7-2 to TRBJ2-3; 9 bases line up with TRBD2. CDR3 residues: CASSQNRPSGEPTDTQYF. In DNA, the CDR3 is TGTGCCAGCAGCCAAAACCGCCCTAGCGGGGAGCCCACAGATACGCAGTATTTT.